This TCR beta chain came from a study of blood T cell repertoires in COVID-19. For the study at large: Specimens from acute and convalescent COVID-19 originated in the United States, Italy and Spain.

V was clipped by 2 bases and J by 2 bases, with 7 bases between them. The germline V gene has CDR1 SEHNR and CDR2 FQNEAQ (reference sequence). CDR3 length equals 14 residues. Data came from immunoSEQ multiplex PCR; TCRdb stores just in-frame clones and leaves some out. The sample carries around 290,000 clones, around 89% recorded once. The sample taken for sequencing was PBMCs or T cells enriched from blood (not recorded which). This chain connects TRBV7-9 to TRBJ1-3; tentatively, D is TRBD1 (6 bases). The TCR comes from a woman between 55 and 75 years old in a cohort exposed to, infected with or recovered from COVID-19 (not recorded which). CDR3 nucleotides: TGTGCCAGCAGCTTATCAGGGGCTGGAAACACCATATATTTT. This sequence encodes CASSLSGAGNTIYF.